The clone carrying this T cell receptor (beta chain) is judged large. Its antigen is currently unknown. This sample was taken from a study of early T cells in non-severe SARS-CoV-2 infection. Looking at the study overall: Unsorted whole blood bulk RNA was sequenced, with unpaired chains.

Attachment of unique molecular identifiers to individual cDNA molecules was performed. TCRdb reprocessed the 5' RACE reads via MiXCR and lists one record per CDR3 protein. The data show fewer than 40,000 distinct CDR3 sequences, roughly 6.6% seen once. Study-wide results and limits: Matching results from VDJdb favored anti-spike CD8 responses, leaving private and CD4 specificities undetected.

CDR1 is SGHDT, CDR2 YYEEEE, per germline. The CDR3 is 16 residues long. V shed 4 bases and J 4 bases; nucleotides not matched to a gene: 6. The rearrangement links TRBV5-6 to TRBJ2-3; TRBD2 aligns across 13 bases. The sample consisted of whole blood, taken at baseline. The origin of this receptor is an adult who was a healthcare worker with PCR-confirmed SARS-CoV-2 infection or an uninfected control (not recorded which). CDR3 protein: CASSGGLAGVPDTQYF. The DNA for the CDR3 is TGTGCCAGCAGCGGCGGACTAGCGGGAGTACCAGATACGCAGTATTTT. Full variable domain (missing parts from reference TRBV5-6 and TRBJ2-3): DAGVTQSPTHLIKTRGQQVTLRCSPKSGHDTVSWYQQALGQGPQFIFQYYEEEERQRGNFPDRFSGHQFPNYSSELNVNALLLGDSALYLCASSGGLAGVPDTQYFGPGTRLTVL.